What follows are 20 T cell receptor beta chains derived from one specimen sequenced in a study of T cell repertoires in cytomegalovirus infection. MiXCR, run by TCRdb on the reads, gives a single entry per CDR3 protein. The data show about 55,000 distinct CDR3 sequences, around a fifth seen once. No antigen is known for these receptors. The starting material was CD8+ T cells from cultured PBMCs, obtained from culture after CMV antigen stimulation. Receptors were obtained from a human donor in good health (CMV status not recorded). Some clones in this sample may be carry-over from other donors' samples.

This clonotype was found a few times. The V call is TRBV7-2, the J call TRBJ2-5, with 8 bases lining up with TRBD2. The CDR3 contains 17 residues. Germline-derived CDR1 and CDR2 are SGHTA and FQGNSA. J lost 2 bases, V lost 2 bases, and 10 bases had no gene match. This chain's CDR3 is CASSLSFPSGRQETQYF. The DNA for the CDR3 is TGTGCCAGCAGCTTAAGTTTCCCTAGCGGGCGACAAGAGACCCAGTACTTC.

V usage is TRBV29-1 and J usage is TRBJ2-2; perhaps TRBD1 as D (5 bases). This CDR3 region has 12 residues. V shed 6 bases and J shed 6 bases, with 11 bases lying between them. Germline V CDR1 and CDR2: SQVTM, ANQGSEA. CDR3: CSVRQGPGELFF. CDR3 coding DNA: TGCAGCGTGCGTCAGGGTCCCGGGGAGCTGTTTTTT.

As DNA, the CDR3 is TGTGCCAGCAGTGAAGGGGAGACAGCTAGGCCGTACTTC. Amino acids: CASSEGETARPYF. The rearrangement links TRBV6-1 to TRBJ2-4; D tentatively fits TRBD1 or TRBD2 (5 bases each). Between the trimmed V and J ends, which lost 1 base and 15 bases, there was a span of 16 bases. Germline V gives CDR1 MNHNS, CDR2 SASEGT. The CDR3 runs 13 residues.

The rearrangement uses TRBV6-1 and TRBJ2-7; a weak D match, TRBD1 (5 bases). Trimming took 10 bases from V and 1 from J, leaving 14 bases between them. This CDR3 spans 13 amino acids. CDR1 MNHNS and CDR2 SASEGT come from the germline V gene. The CDR3 reads CATNPAGSYEQYF. The CDR3 DNA follows: TGTGCCACTAACCCGGCAGGGTCCTACGAGCAGTACTTC.

The chain recombines TRBV29-1 with TRBJ2-5; tentative D call: TRBD1 (6 bases). CDR1 and CDR2 (germline): SQVTM, ANQGSEA. Trimming took 3 bases from V and 5 from J, leaving 13 bases between them. The CDR3 sequence is 13 residues long. CDR3 nucleotide sequence: TGCAGCGTTGATAAGAGCCAGGGGGAGACCCAGTACTTC. Amino acids: CSVDKSQGETQYF.

This clonotype has only a few counts. This chain uses TRBV7-2 with TRBJ2-5, with no clear D. This CDR3 spans 15 amino acids. The germline V gene encodes CDR1 SGHTA and CDR2 FQGNSA. The V end was cut by 1 base, the J end by 5 bases, with 14 bases between. DNA of the CDR3: TGTGCCAGCAGCTTAGAGGACCAAAACGGGGAGACCCAGTACTTC. This gives the protein CASSLEDQNGETQYF.

This clonotype turned up a few times. CDR3 amino acids: CASSLARAGGGNEQFF. The DNA for the CDR3 is TGTGCCAGCAGCTTAGCGCGGGCGGGGGGCGGCAATGAGCAGTTCTTC. This chain joins TRBV7-2 and TRBJ2-1; 8 positions agree with TRBD2. With V trimmed by 0 bases and J by 6 bases, 7 bases remained unmatched. Germline-derived CDR1 and CDR2 are SGHTA and FQGNSA. The CDR3 has 16 residues.

This clonotype appeared a few times. V is TRBV7-6 and J is TRBJ2-1; 10 nucleotides line up with TRBD2. The CDR3 has 16 residues. V trimming: 5 bases; J trimming: 4 bases; junction bases outside the gene matches: 8. CDR1 SGHVS and CDR2 FNYEAQ come from the germline V gene. The CDR3 DNA reads TGTGCCAGCAGCCACCCCAAAGCGGGAGGGTACAATGAGCAGTTCTTC. Residues: CASSHPKAGGYNEQFF.

The rearrangement uses TRBV7-6 and TRBJ2-3; 7 bases are shared with TRBD2. The CDR3 sequence is 15 residues long. In germline, CDR1 is SGHVS, CDR2 FNYEAQ. V lost 3 bases and J lost 3; bases outside the gene matches: 6. This chain's CDR3 is CASSLGGSPTDTQYF. In nucleotides, the CDR3 is TGTGCCAGCAGCTTGGGGGGGAGCCCTACAGATACGCAGTATTTT.

This chain connects TRBV7-8 to TRBJ2-1; possibly TRBD1 for D (5 bases). Trimming removed 1 base at V and 9 bases at J, with 16 bases between. Germline-derived CDR1 and CDR2 are SGHVS and FQNEAQ. The CDR3 is made up of 15 amino acids. The CDR3 DNA reads as TGTGCCAGCAGCTTAGTAGCAAGGGGATCGGGTGAGCAGTTCTTC. Residues: CASSLVARGSGEQFF.

The chain has TRBV7-6 and TRBJ2-1, with 10 bases matching TRBD2. V was clipped by 5 bases and J by 1 base; unmatched bases: 14. The CDR3 contains 19 residues. Germline CDR1 SGHVS, CDR2 FNYEAQ. CDR3: CASSGRDSGGYRSYNEQFF. In nucleotides, the CDR3 is TGTGCCAGCAGCGGGAGAGATAGCGGGGGGTATCGGTCCTACAATGAGCAGTTCTTC.

Many counts were recorded for this clonotype. The chain employs TRBV6-2 or TRBV6-3 and TRBJ2-5, with TRBD1 as a possible D gene (6 bases). With 4 bases removed from V and 0 bases from J, the gap between germline ends came to 12 bases. This CDR3 is 15 amino acids long. The germline V gene encodes CDR1 MNHEY and CDR2 SVGEGT. In DNA form, the CDR3 reads TGTGCCAGCAGTTCACCCAGGGGATACCAAGAGACCCAGTACTTC. It encodes CASSSPRGYQETQYF.

In its sample, this clonotype was seen many times. The chain is built from TRBV2 and TRBJ2-7; D may be TRBD1 (6 bases). Germline CDR1 reads SNHLY; CDR2 reads FYNNEI. The CDR3 covers 14 residues. Trimming removed 4 bases from V and 4 bases from J, with 14 bases in between. The CDR3 protein is CASSGTGRRYEQYF. The CDR3 DNA reads TGTGCCAGCAGTGGAACAGGGCGGAGGTACGAGCAGTACTTC.

This clonotype was seen a handful of times. The chain is built from TRBV9 and TRBJ2-1; 15 positions match TRBD2. Trimming took 4 bases from V and 1 from J; bases not matched to a gene: 12. Germline CDR1 is SGDLS and CDR2 is YYNGEE. The CDR3 totals 20 residues. Here the CDR3 reads CASSLAGTSGGKGSYNEQFF. Here the CDR3 DNA reads TGTGCCAGCAGCCTCGCCGGGACTAGCGGGGGGAAGGGGTCCTACAATGAGCAGTTCTTC.

This clonotype has a handful of counts. V usage is TRBV7-9 and J usage is TRBJ2-2, with a possible D match to TRBD1 (6 bases). Germline assignment: CDR1 SEHNR and CDR2 FQNEAQ (reference sequence). V was shortened by 0 bases and J by 3 bases, with 14 bases between the two germline ends. The CDR3 runs to 17 residues. The CDR3 DNA follows: TGTGCCAGCAGCTTAGCTGTAGGACAGAGGGACACCGGGGAGCTGTTTTTT. It yields the protein CASSLAVGQRDTGELFF.

This clonotype was recorded once. J is TRBJ1-6 and V is TRBV5-6; D not certain. Looked up from germline, CDR1 is SGHDT and CDR2 is YYEEEE. The CDR3 contains 18 residues. V lost 4 bases and J 0 bases, leaving 17 bases between the germline ends. The CDR3 loop is CASSNERHQSSYNSPLHF. The CDR3 nucleotides are TGTGCCAGCAGCAATGAACGCCACCAAAGCTCCTATAATTCACCCCTCCACTTT.

V is TRBV7-2 and J is TRBJ2-1; no clear D gene. This CDR3 contains 14 residues. Trimming pared 4 bases from V and 8 bases from J, leaving 15 bases between. Germline CDR1 and CDR2: SGHTA and FQGNSA. The CDR3 loop is CASSSSSRLHEQFF. The CDR3 DNA follows: TGTGCCAGCAGCTCCAGCAGTCGGTTGCATGAGCAGTTCTTC.

DNA of the CDR3: TGTGCCAGCAGCTTAGCGCGGGGGGTGGGGGATAGGTTGGATGAGCAGTTCTTC. Translation gives CASSLARGVGDRLDEQFF. The rearrangement uses TRBV7-8 and TRBJ2-1, with 8 nucleotides matching TRBD2. Germline loops: CDR1 SGHVS, CDR2 FQNEAQ. The CDR3 extends over 18 amino acids. V shed 0 bases, J shed 8 bases, and the junction held 15 bases outside the gene matches.

This clonotype occurred a few times. V gene TRBV6-2 or TRBV6-3 combines with J gene TRBJ1-6, with TRBD1 matching over 9 bases. The CDR3 is 14 amino acids. Germline loops: CDR1 MNHEY, CDR2 SVGEGT. After removal of 6 bases from V and 9 bases from J, the junction contained 6 bases not matched to a gene. CDR3: CASRAGTGSSPLHF. CDR3 DNA: TGTGCCAGCAGGGCCGGGACAGGGAGTTCACCCCTCCACTTT.

This clonotype was picked up many times. This chain links TRBV7-9 with TRBJ2-7, with TRBD1 matching over 9 bases. Germline CDR1 and CDR2: SEHNR and FQNEAQ (reference sequence). The CDR3 is made up of 14 amino acids. The V and J ends lost 5 bases and 2 bases, in that order; junction bases with no gene match: 4. The CDR3 protein is CASSPRDRAYEQYF. DNA of the CDR3: TGTGCCAGCAGCCCCCGGGACAGGGCCTACGAGCAGTACTTC.